This T cell receptor beta chain derives from a study of beta chain features in type 1 diabetes (dated by TCRdb to between 2017 and 2018). Study-level background: Patients and healthy donors did not differ in mean age, gender distribution, total cell number or subset yield. A total of about 100,000,000 sorted cells were examined across all samples, and RNA yield correlated strongly with the number of cells per subset. The study compared TCRB repertoires of sorted circulating CD4+ T cell subsets between recently diagnosed type 1 diabetes patients and matched healthy donors. Whereas all 30 or so donors provided naive and central memory subsets, regulatory and stem cell-like memory subsets were isolated from just 8 patients and about 8 healthy donors. On the study overall, not on this receptor specifically: Naive, central memory and regulatory TCRB repertoires appeared to be more similar among patients than among healthy donors. In all four CD4+ subsets, TCRB CDR3 length was moderately but significantly shorter in type 1 diabetes patients. Because cDNA was sequenced instead of genomic DNA, activated cells with high expression could be over-represented, although the groups did not differ in activation or CD3 levels. Only small numbers of individuals were included in the HLA sub-analyses, which left unresolved whether HLA type had any influence on TCRB rearrangement. Shorter templates might be favored by PCR, yet because patient and control samples were amplified and corrected together, any such skew would affect both groups equally. Fewer insertions and more nucleotide deletions at VDJ recombination sites were observed in patients with type 1 diabetes, implying thymic rearrangement abnormalities.

The High Capacity cDNA Reverse Transcription Kit was used to reverse transcribe all of the isolated RNA, meaning that expressed TCRB transcripts were what got sequenced. Deep immunoSEQ sequencing was applied to naive, central memory and regulatory T cell samples, giving an average of about 3.8 million total reads per sample. Sorted cells were lysed in RLT buffer and RNA was extracted with DNase-treated RNeasy Micro or Mini kits, depending on cell number. Each cell subset was processed on its own to prevent cross-contamination, while patient and healthy donor samples were processed together. The immunoSEQ multiplex PCR was used to amplify TCRB sequences from cDNA, generating 87-bp fragments that spanned the CDR3 region. Sequencing of the amplicons was performed on the Illumina HiSeq platform. In the paper's pipeline: PCR bias was computationally corrected using synthetic template baselines, reads within Hamming distance 2 were collapsed, and singletons that could not be merged were discarded. Reads were aligned against IMGT to assign V, D and J genes, CDR3 length and insertions or deletions at six rearrangement sites. Within each subset, clonotype counts were normalized to sorted cell number, and only after that were true diversity and Gini coefficients computed with the tcR R package. The overlap coefficient, calculated on TCRB nucleotide sequences, was used to quantify repertoire sharing. Out-of-frame TCRB sequences from naive cells were analyzed as a proxy for the pre-selection repertoire. TCRdb retrieved this table from immuneACCESS and kept in-frame rearrangements only. Not all clones are present; in checked studies, unresolved V genes account for under half, and no reason is known for the remainder. The DNA was the basis for D and trimming; V, J and clone size are from that table. Across this sample there are roughly 400,000 clones, with about 14% seen only once. Under 0.02% of the sample rests with the top ten.

The germline V gene gives CDR1 as MDHEN and CDR2 as SYDVKM. Its CDR3 holds 16 amino acids, cysteine through phenylalanine. The sequence is cut down to CDR3 DNA, 48 bases in frame from base 1. Between the V and J ends, shortened by 6 bases and 6 bases respectively, the junction contains 23 bases. Points on this clone: There is no known antigen for this receptor. The record has no base qualities; no much larger clone is one base away.

Each donor gave one peripheral blood draw, averaging about 120 mL, which was collected into heparinised tubes. A BD FACSAria II was used to sort naive, central memory, regulatory and stem cell-like memory CD4+ T cells with a panel that included CD45RO, CCR7, CD25, CD127, CD95 and CD27. A purity above 98% was achieved for all sorted populations. PBMCs were separated immediately by Lymphoprep density gradient centrifugation and were stained directly, without being cultured. So that batch effects would be minimized, each experiment stained and sorted samples in pairs, pairing one healthy donor with one patient.

Recombination connected TRBV28 to TRBJ2-5, and TRBD1 may be the D gene, going by 6 matching bases. The sequenced sample was naive CD4+ T cells from blood. According to the study, the label for this sample's cell subset or site signals: true naive CD4+ T cells. The receptor comes from a woman between 18 and 30 years old in good health. The CDR3 is CASSSRQALLPQTQYF. The bases are TGTGCCAGCAGCTCCCGACAGGCCCTCCTTCCACAGACCCAGTACTTC.